This T cell receptor (beta chain) is drawn from a study of blood T cell repertoires in COVID-19. Study overall: There were acute and convalescent COVID-19 samples, and they came from the United States, Italy and Spain. Nucleic acid was either cDNA or gDNA, and it came from T cells, B-cell-depleted T cells, or PBMCs.

The germline V gene encodes CDR1 LNHDA and CDR2 SQIVND (reference sequence). The J segment lost 5 bases and the V segment lost 5 bases, leaving 6 bases of the junction unmatched. The CDR3 totals 15 residues. As processed by the authors: Reference gene primer amplification gave nucleated cell count estimates. This table comes from immunoSEQ multiplex PCR, and its TCRdb copy is limited to in-frame clones, with some not included. Clonal size and the V and J genes are those of that table, whereas D and trimming came from the DNA. The sample includes approximately 110,000 clones, about four fifths of them seen just once.

The TCR sequence derives from a woman aged 40 to 50 with acute or convalescent COVID-19. V usage is TRBV19 and J usage is TRBJ1-1; TRBD1 aligns across 12 bases. Sequenced material: peripheral blood. The CDR3 region has the DNA TGTGCCAGTAGTGCTCGGGACAGGGGGCCAACTGAAGCTTTCTTT. Translation gives CASSARDRGPTEAFF.